This T cell receptor (beta chain) is drawn from a study of PD-1 and CTLA-4 blockade in melanoma. Assay: immunoSEQ multiplex PCR; the TCRdb copy retains only in-frame clones and omits some. Seen here are about 30,000 clones, approximately 88% observed once, and the top ten hold approximately 8%. This TCR was recovered from a human donor with melanoma. Here the sequenced sample was CD8+ T cells from peripheral blood, taken before anti-PD-1 treatment.

The CDR3 coding sequence is TGTGCCAGCAGCGCGACAAGCGGGGGAGTCGACGAGCAGTACTTC. Its translation: CASSATSGGVDEQYF. The chain is built from TRBV9 and TRBJ2-7, with 8 bases aligning to TRBD2. Germline values: CDR1 SGDLS, CDR2 YYNGEE. Germline trimming cut 3 bases from V and 5 bases from J; bases unmatched to any gene: 10. The CDR3 extends over 15 amino acids. The whole variable domain, remainder taken from reference TRBV9 and TRBJ2-7, is DSGVTQTPKHLITATGQRVTLRCSPRSGDLSVYWYQQSLDQGLQFLIQYYNGEERAKGNILERFSAQQFPDLHSELNLSSLELGDSALYFCASSATSGGVDEQYFGPGTRLTVT.